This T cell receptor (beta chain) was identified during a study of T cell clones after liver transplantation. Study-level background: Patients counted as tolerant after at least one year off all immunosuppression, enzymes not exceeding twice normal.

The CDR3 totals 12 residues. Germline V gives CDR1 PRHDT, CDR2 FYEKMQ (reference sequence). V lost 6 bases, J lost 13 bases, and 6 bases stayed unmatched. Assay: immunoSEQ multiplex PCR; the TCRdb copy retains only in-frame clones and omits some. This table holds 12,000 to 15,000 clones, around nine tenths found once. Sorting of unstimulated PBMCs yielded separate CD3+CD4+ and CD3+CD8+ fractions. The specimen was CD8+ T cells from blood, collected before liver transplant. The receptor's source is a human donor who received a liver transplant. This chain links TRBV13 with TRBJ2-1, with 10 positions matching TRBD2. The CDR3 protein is CASRSGTSVQFF. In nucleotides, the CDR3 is TGTGCCAGCAGGTCCGGGACTAGCGTTCAGTTCTTC. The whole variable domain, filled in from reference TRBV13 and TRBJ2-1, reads AAGVIQSPRHLIKEKRETATLKCYPIPRHDTVYWYQQGPGQDPQFLISFYEKMQSDKGSIPDRFSAQQFSDYHSELNMSSLELGDSALYFCASRSGTSVQFFGPGTRLTVL.